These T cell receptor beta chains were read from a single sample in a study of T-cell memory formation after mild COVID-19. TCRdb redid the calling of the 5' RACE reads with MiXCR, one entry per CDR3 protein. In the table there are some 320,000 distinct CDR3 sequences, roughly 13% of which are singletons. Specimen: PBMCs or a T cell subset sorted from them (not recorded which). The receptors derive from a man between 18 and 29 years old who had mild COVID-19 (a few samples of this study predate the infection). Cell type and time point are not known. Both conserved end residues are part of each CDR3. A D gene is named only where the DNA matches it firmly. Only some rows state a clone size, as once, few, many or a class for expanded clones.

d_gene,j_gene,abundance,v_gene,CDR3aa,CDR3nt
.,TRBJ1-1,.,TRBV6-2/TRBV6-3,CASTNEPNTEAFF,TGTGCCAGCACTAACGAACCGAACACTGAAGCTTTCTTT
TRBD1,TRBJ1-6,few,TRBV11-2,CASSSSGTDSPLHF,TGTGCCAGCAGCTCATCCGGGACAGATTCACCCCTCCACTTT
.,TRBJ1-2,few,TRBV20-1,CSAPQGSYGYTF,TGCAGTGCCCCCCAGGGTTCCTATGGCTACACCTTC
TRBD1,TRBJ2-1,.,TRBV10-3,CAIREGRGNEQFF,TGTGCCATCAGGGAAGGCAGGGGGAATGAGCAGTTCTTC
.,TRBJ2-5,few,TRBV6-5,CASKLQGLQETQYF,TGTGCCAGCAAACTACAGGGCCTCCAAGAGACCCAGTACTTC
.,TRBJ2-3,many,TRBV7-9,CASLQTASTDTQYF,TGTGCCAGCCTGCAGACAGCTAGCACAGATACGCAGTATTTT
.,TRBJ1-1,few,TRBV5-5,CASSVQYRVRTEAFF,TGTGCCAGCAGCGTACAGTACAGGGTACGCACTGAAGCTTTCTTT
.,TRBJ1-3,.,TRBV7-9,CASSLALVAGAAGNTIYF,TGTGCCAGCAGCTTAGCGCTGGTTGCAGGGGCGGCTGGAAACACCATATATTTT
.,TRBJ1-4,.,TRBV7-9,CASSPLTGLAEKLFF,TGTGCCAGCAGCCCGTTGACAGGACTAGCCGAAAAACTGTTTTTT
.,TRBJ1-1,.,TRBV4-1,CASSLTAITEAFF,TGCGCCAGCAGCCTGACAGCCATCACTGAAGCTTTCTTT
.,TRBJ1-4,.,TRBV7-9,CASSFSLSEKLFF,TGTGCCAGCAGCTTCTCCCTGAGCGAAAAACTGTTTTTT
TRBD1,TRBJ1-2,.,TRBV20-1,CSARDPWTGVEGYTF,TGCAGTGCTAGAGATCCTTGGACAGGGGTGGAGGGCTACACCTTC
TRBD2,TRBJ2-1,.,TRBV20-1,CSARDLVSGGTSGGYEQFF,TGCAGTGCTAGAGATCTAGTATCAGGCGGGACTAGCGGGGGTTATGAGCAGTTCTTC
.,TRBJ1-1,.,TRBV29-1,CSVHSYKKTEAFF,TGCAGCGTCCACAGCTATAAGAAGACTGAAGCTTTCTTT
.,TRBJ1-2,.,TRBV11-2,CASSPLRWGPGGGYTF,TGTGCCAGCAGCCCCCTCAGATGGGGCCCTGGGGGGGGCTACACCTTC
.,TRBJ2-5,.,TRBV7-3,CASSPTGTLETQYF,TGTGCCAGCAGCCCAACCGGGACACTGGAGACCCAGTACTTC